These 3 T cell receptor beta chains came from one sample sequenced in a study of blood T cell repertoires in COVID-19. Sequencing was performed with immunoSEQ multiplex PCR; in TCRdb, only in-frame clones are kept and a portion is missing. The sample consists of about 300,000 clones, about 88% of them appearing once. The sample was peripheral blood. The receptors were sampled from a man aged 70 or older with acute or convalescent COVID-19.

The rearrangement joins TRBV6-2 or TRBV6-3 to TRBJ2-7; the match to TRBD1 covers 8 bases. The V gene's germline CDR1 is MNHEY and CDR2 SVGEGT. CDR3 size: 15 residues. With 6 bases clipped from V and 2 bases from J, the junction kept 9 bases outside the gene matches. As DNA, the CDR3 is TGTGCCAGCAGCTTCGACAGGGGAGGCGCCTACGAGCAGTACTTC. Translating gives CASSFDRGGAYEQYF.

The chain links TRBV2 to TRBJ1-4; the D gene is possibly TRBD1 (5 bases). V shed 4 bases and J shed 8 bases, with 11 bases lying between them. Germline V CDR1 and CDR2: SNHLY, FYNNEI. The CDR3 consists of 13 residues. The CDR3, as DNA: TGTGCCAGCAGTGTCAGGGAGGGCGAAAAACTGTTTTTT. Protein product: CASSVREGEKLFF.

The chain recombines TRBV5-6 with TRBJ2-7; D might be TRBD2 (6 bases). V shed 4 bases and J shed 7 bases, with 18 bases lying between them. Germline V gene sequence: CDR1 SGHDT, CDR2 YYEEEE. The CDR3 has 14 amino acids. The CDR3 sequence is CASSHSGLFFEQYF. As DNA, the CDR3 is TGTGCCAGCAGCCACAGCGGGCTGTTTTTTGAGCAGTACTTC.